This T cell receptor (beta chain) is from a study of cytomegalovirus exposure and HLA in healthy donors. The germline V gene encodes CDR1 SQVTM and CDR2 ANQGSEA. The CDR3 runs 14 residues. V lost 3 bases, J lost 0 bases, and 6 bases lay in between. Study-level findings and limits: According to a later analysis, TCR clusters from the first cohort tended to co-occur in the 100 to 150 validation repertoires. The study found most TCR sequences rare, yet found some public TCRs in many donors. Researchers counted around 160 TCR beta chains as cytomegalovirus-associated.

Remarks on this clone: Its specificity is unknown.

Method: immunoSEQ multiplex PCR; TCRdb's copy keeps in-frame clones and lacks some. Among 80,000 to 100,000 clones, roughly 87% were seen once, and the ten largest hold about 4%. The clonotype comes from a woman aged 25-40 years in good health and CMV-seronegative. This chain links TRBV29-1 with TRBJ2-6; D is uncertain. The sequenced sample was PBMCs. Here the CDR3 reads CSVDTFSGANVLTF. The CDR3 DNA reads as TGCAGCGTTGACACATTCTCTGGGGCCAACGTCCTGACTTTC.